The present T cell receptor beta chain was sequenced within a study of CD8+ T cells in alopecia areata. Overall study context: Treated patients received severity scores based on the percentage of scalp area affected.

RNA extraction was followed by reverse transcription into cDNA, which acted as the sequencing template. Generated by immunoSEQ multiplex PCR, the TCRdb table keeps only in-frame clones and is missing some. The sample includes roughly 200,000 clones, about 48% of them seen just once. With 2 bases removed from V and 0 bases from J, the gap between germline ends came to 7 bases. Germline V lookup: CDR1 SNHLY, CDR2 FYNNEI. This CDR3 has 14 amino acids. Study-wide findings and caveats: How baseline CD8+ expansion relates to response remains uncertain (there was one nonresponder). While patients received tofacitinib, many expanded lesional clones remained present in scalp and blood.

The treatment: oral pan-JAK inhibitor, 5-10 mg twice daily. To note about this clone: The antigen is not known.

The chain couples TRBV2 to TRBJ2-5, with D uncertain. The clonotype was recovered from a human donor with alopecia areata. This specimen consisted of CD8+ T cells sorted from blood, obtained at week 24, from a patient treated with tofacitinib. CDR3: CASSELGNQETQYF. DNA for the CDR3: TGTGCCAGCAGTGAATTGGGGAACCAAGAGACCCAGTACTTC.